This record looks at one T cell receptor (beta chain) sequence and its context. This CDR3 region has 15 residues. V dropped 5 bases and J dropped 8 bases, with 18 bases sitting between them. Germline CDR1 is SGHVS and CDR2 is FNYEAQ. The authors' processing: Amplification of reference gene primers was used by the study to estimate nucleated cell counts. Sequencing used immunoSEQ multiplex PCR; TCRdb keeps in-frame clones, though not all of them. The V and J calls and clone size come from that table; D and trimming were worked out from the DNA. Of over 65,000 clones listed, about 80% are singletons. The sample comes from a study of blood T cell repertoires in COVID-19. In the study overall: Acute-phase and convalescent COVID-19 samples originated in the United States, Italy and Spain.

The sequenced sample was peripheral blood. The TCR originated in a man older than 75 with active COVID-19. V usage is TRBV7-6 and J usage is TRBJ1-4; maybe TRBD1 (6 bases). CDR3 sequence: CASSTGGGAGEKLFF. The CDR3 DNA is TGTGCCAGCAGCACTGGGGGGGGCGCAGGAGAAAAACTGTTTTTT.